The clone carrying this T cell receptor beta chain was seen just once. The data are from a study of cytomegalovirus exposure and HLA in healthy donors. Amplification used 60 Vbeta primers and 13 Jbeta primers. Data came from immunoSEQ multiplex PCR; TCRdb stores just in-frame clones and leaves some out. This sample yields roughly 250,000 clones, of which 84% are seen a single time; 1.5% to 2% belongs to the top ten. The germline gives CDR1 SQVTM, CDR2 ANQGSEA. The CDR3 extends over 13 amino acids. Trimming removed 6 bases from V and 7 bases from J; junction bases left unmatched: 7. This TCR came from a woman aged 40-49 years in good health and CMV-seropositive. This chain links TRBV29-1 with TRBJ1-5; 9 nucleotides line up with TRBD1. The material sequenced was PBMCs. This CDR3 reads CSVATGGEQPQHF. The CDR3 nucleotides read TGCAGCGTCGCCACAGGGGGCGAACAGCCCCAGCATTTT.